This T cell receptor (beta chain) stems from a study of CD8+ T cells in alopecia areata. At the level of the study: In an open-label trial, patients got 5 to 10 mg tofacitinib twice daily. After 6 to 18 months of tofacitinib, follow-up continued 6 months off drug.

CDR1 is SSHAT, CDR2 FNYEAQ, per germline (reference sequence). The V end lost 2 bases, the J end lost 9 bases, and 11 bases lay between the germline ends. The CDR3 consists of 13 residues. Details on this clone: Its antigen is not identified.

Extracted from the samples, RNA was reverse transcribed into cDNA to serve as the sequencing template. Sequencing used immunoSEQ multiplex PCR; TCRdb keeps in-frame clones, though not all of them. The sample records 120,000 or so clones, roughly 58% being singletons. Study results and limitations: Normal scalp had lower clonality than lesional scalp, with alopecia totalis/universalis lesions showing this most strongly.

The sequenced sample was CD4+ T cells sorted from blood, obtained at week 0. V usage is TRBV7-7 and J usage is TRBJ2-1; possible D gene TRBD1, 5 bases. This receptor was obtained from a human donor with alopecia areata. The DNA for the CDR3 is TGTGCCAGCAGCTTATTATCAGGGCGTGAGCAGTTCTTC. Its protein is CASSLLSGREQFF.